These 31 T cell receptor beta chains were sequenced from one sample in a study of blood T cells in healthy people across ages. PCR was performed a second time for about 7 to 11 cycles using a sample-barcoded 5' primer and a J-beta primer mix. TCRdb re-analysed the 5' RACE reads in MiXCR, keeping a single row per CDR3 protein. In the table there are 1.4 million or so distinct CDR3 sequences, about 45% of which are singletons. The sequenced sample was blood. All receptors derive from a woman aged 18-29 years in good health.

In its sample, this clonotype was seen a few times. This chain links TRBV11-2 with TRBJ2-3; the D gene is possibly TRBD1 (5 bases). This CDR3 has 12 residues. V was shortened by 1 base and J by 7 bases, with 6 bases between the two germline ends. Germline V gene sequence: CDR1 SGHAT, CDR2 FQNNGV. CDR3 in amino acids: CASSLAGNTQYF. The DNA for the CDR3 is TGTGCCAGCAGCTTAGCAGGGAATACGCAGTATTTT.

CDR3 coding DNA: TGCAGTGCTCTCTACCCGGCCCAGGACCGGAGCCCCTACGAGCAGTACTTC. Amino acid sequence: CSALYPAQDRSPYEQYF. This chain joins TRBV20-1 and TRBJ2-7; D is unresolved. Germline V gene lookup returns CDR1 DFQATT and CDR2 SNEGSKA (reference sequence). V lost 5 bases and J lost 2, with 25 bases in between. This CDR3 spans 17 amino acids.

This clonotype was seen a handful of times. The V call is TRBV4-3, the J call TRBJ2-1; 7 positions match TRBD1. Germline values: CDR1 LGHNA, CDR2 YSLEER. This CDR3 contains 16 residues. J lost 1 base, V lost 0 bases, and 3 bases had no gene match. CDR3 in DNA: TGCGCCAGCAGCCAAGATTTACAGGGGTCCTACAATGAGCAGTTCTTC. This codes for CASSQDLQGSYNEQFF.

V gene TRBV7-6 combines with J gene TRBJ1-3; D possibly corresponds to TRBD1 (5 bases). Germline-derived CDR1 and CDR2 are SGHVS and FNYEAQ. Trimming removed 5 bases from V and 1 base from J, with 12 bases in between. The CDR3 sequence is 15 residues long. The CDR3 DNA reads TGTGCCAGCAGCCCGATCGACAGTTCTGGAAACACCATATATTTT. Amino acid sequence: CASSPIDSSGNTIYF.

This clonotype turned up a few times. The chain carries TRBV7-2 and TRBJ1-1, with D perhaps TRBD1 (5 bases). V lost 5 bases and J lost 4, with 17 bases in between. CDR3 length: 15 amino acids. Germline CDR1 SGHTA, CDR2 FQGNSA. CDR3 DNA: TGTGCCAGCAGCCTGAGGACCTCGGGGACCACTGAAGCTTTCTTT. This sequence encodes CASSLRTSGTTEAFF.

The V call is TRBV20-1, the J call TRBJ2-5; D gene unclear. The V gene's germline CDR1 is DFQATT and CDR2 SNEGSKA (reference sequence). V shed 3 bases and J shed 0 bases, with 5 bases lying between them. This CDR3 contains 12 residues. CDR3 region: CSASRDQETQYF. DNA for the CDR3: TGCAGTGCTAGTCGGGACCAAGAGACCCAGTACTTC.

The rearrangement joins TRBV7-9 to TRBJ2-3; TRBD2 aligns across 11 bases. CDR1 and CDR2 from the germline V gene are SEHNR and FQNEAQ (reference sequence). The CDR3 has 19 residues. V lost 6 bases to trimming and J lost 2 bases; unmatched junction nucleotides: 16. CDR3 sequence: CASRIPPGSSGRPTDTQYF. Written as DNA, the CDR3 is TGTGCCAGCAGGATTCCGCCGGGCTCTAGCGGGAGGCCCACAGATACGCAGTATTTT.

The rearrangement uses TRBV24-1 and TRBJ1-1; no firm D call. CDR3 length: 12 amino acids. Germline CDR1 and CDR2: KGHDR and SFDVKD. The ends were cut back, 0 bases at V and 7 bases at J, with 5 bases in the middle. This CDR3 reads CATSDLGDEAFF. The CDR3 region has the DNA TGTGCCACCAGTGATTTGGGAGATGAAGCTTTCTTT.

The CDR3 loop is CASSIRGQGLQPQHF. The CDR3 bases are TGTGCCAGCAGTATTAGGGGACAGGGTCTCCAGCCCCAGCATTTT. This chain connects TRBV2 to TRBJ1-5; 9 positions agree with TRBD1. Germline CDR1 is SNHLY and CDR2 is FYNNEI. The CDR3 covers 15 residues. J lost 7 bases, V lost 5 bases, and 9 bases had no gene match.

Many counts were recorded for this clonotype. The rearrangement uses TRBV29-1 and TRBJ2-5; D is undetermined. Per the germline V gene, CDR1 is SQVTM and CDR2 is ANQGSEA. CDR3 length: 14 amino acids. The germline V and J ends were trimmed by 5 bases and 0 bases, with 13 bases remaining between them. This chain's CDR3 is CSVLAETYQETQYF. The CDR3 DNA reads TGCAGCGTTCTCGCGGAGACGTACCAAGAGACCCAGTACTTC.

Only a few counts were recorded for this clonotype. This chain uses TRBV4-3 with TRBJ1-4; D unclear. Germline-derived CDR1 and CDR2 are LGHNA and YSLEER. The length of the CDR3 is 15 residues. Between the trimmed V and J ends, which lost 1 base and 0 bases, there was a span of 6 bases. CDR3 DNA: TGCGCCAGCAGCCAAGTGGCAGCAACTAATGAAAAACTGTTTTTT. Its protein is CASSQVAATNEKLFF.

The rearrangement uses TRBV24-1 and TRBJ1-1; tentative D call: TRBD1 (5 bases). The CDR3 totals 14 residues. V shed 4 bases and J shed 4 bases, with 12 bases lying between them. The V gene's germline CDR1 is KGHDR and CDR2 SFDVKD. The CDR3 DNA reads TGTGCCACCAGTGACCCCGCGCAGGGCACTGAAGCTTTCTTT. Translating it yields CATSDPAQGTEAFF.

The chain recombines TRBV4-3 with TRBJ2-7, with a weak D call TRBD1 (5 bases). In germline, CDR1 is LGHNA, CDR2 YSLEER. The CDR3 loop spans 17 amino acids. V lost 0 bases, J lost 2 bases, and 17 bases lay in between. CDR3 sequence (DNA): TGCGCCAGCAGCCAAGATTTGGGAAGGGGCTTCCCCTACGAGCAGTACTTC. Its translation: CASSQDLGRGFPYEQYF.

The rearrangement uses TRBV20-1 and TRBJ2-3; 13 bases are shared with TRBD2. The junction had 2 bases not matched to a gene; V was cut back by 0 bases and J by 2 bases. The germline V gene has CDR1 DFQATT and CDR2 SNEGSKA (reference sequence). CDR3 length equals 16 residues. CDR3 protein: CSARDGTSGNTDTQYF. CDR3 sequence (DNA): TGCAGTGCTAGAGATGGGACTAGCGGGAACACAGATACGCAGTATTTT.

This clonotype was picked up a small number of times. The chain uses TRBV3-1 and TRBJ2-5, with TRBD2 identical over 8 bases. The end of the DNA fits TRBJ2-7 better, so the J call may be wrong. The CDR3 has 14 amino acids. The germline V gene encodes CDR1 LGHDT and CDR2 YNNKEL (reference sequence). This CDR3 reads CASRFSGRGYEQYF. The CDR3 region has the DNA TGTGCCAGCAGGTTCAGCGGGAGAGGTTACGAGCAGTACTTC.

This clonotype was detected a few times. This rearrangement joins TRBV20-1 to TRBJ2-7; 8 bases map to TRBD1. The J call is uncertain, as TRBJ2-5 better fits the DNA end. The CDR3 has 12 amino acids. CDR1 and CDR2 (germline): DFQATT, SNEGSKA (reference sequence). The CDR3 loop is CSAPDRAETQYF. CDR3 bases: TGCAGTGCCCCGGACAGGGCCGAGACCCAGTACTTC.

This clonotype was detected only a few times. The genes are TRBV29-1 and TRBJ2-1, with 8 nucleotides matching TRBD1. Germline V gene lookup returns CDR1 SQVTM and CDR2 ANQGSEA. J gave up 7 bases and V 6 bases, and 5 bases lay outside the gene matches. The CDR3 runs 12 residues. The CDR3 sequence: CSVDRTGNEQFF. The CDR3 nucleotides are TGCAGCGTGGATCGGACAGGGAATGAGCAGTTCTTC.

The rearrangement joins TRBV28 to TRBJ2-7; D is unclear. V gave up 6 bases and J gave up 2 bases, with 14 bases separating them. Germline V gene sequence: CDR1 MDHEN, CDR2 SYDVKM. The CDR3 is made up of 14 amino acids. The CDR3 DNA follows: TGTGCCAGCAGGAAAGCCCGATTTCCCTACGAGCAGTACTTC. Its translation: CASRKARFPYEQYF.

The chain uses TRBV2 and TRBJ1-6; D perhaps matches TRBD1 (5 bases). Trimming removed 2 bases at V and 0 bases at J, with 17 bases between. This CDR3 region has 19 residues. Per the germline V gene, CDR1 is SNHLY and CDR2 is FYNNEI. The CDR3 protein is CASSELFAGHSSYNSPLHF. In DNA form, the CDR3 reads TGTGCCAGCAGTGAACTGTTTGCAGGGCATAGCTCCTATAATTCACCCCTCCACTTT.

This clonotype turned up a few times. The rearrangement joins TRBV13 to TRBJ1-1; 10 bases align to TRBD1. V was clipped by 5 bases and J by 5 bases; unmatched bases: 5. In germline, CDR1 is PRHDT, CDR2 FYEKMQ (reference sequence). The CDR3 consists of 14 residues. In DNA, the CDR3 is TGTGCCAGCAGCATCGACAGGGGGCGAACTGAAGCTTTCTTT. It encodes CASSIDRGRTEAFF. Combining the CDR3 with reference TRBV13 and TRBJ1-1 gives the whole variable domain AAGVIQSPRHLIKEKRETATLKCYPIPRHDTVYWYQQGPGQDPQFLISFYEKMQSDKGSIPDRFSAQQFSDYHSELNMSSLELGDSALYFCASSIDRGRTEAFFGQGTRLTVV.

The rearrangement joins TRBV7-2 to TRBJ2-1; 11 nucleotides agree with TRBD2. The CDR3 extends over 16 amino acids. With V trimmed by 4 bases and J by 3 bases, 5 bases remained unmatched. Germline CDR1 and CDR2: SGHTA and FQGNSA. Here the CDR3 reads CASSYLAGGIYNEQFF. The CDR3, as DNA: TGTGCCAGCAGCTACTTAGCGGGGGGGATCTACAATGAGCAGTTCTTC.

This clonotype was detected once. V gene TRBV12-3 or TRBV12-4 combines with J gene TRBJ2-5; the D is unclear. Trimming removed 3 bases from V and 7 bases from J, with 15 bases in between. The CDR3 extends over 14 amino acids. The CDR3 DNA is TGTGCCAGCAGTTTTCGTCAGAAAAGAGGGACCCAGTACTTC. Translation gives CASSFRQKRGTQYF.

This clonotype has only one observation. The V gene is TRBV29-1, the J gene TRBJ1-2, with 9 bases matching TRBD1. The CDR3 is 12 amino acids. Germline values: CDR1 SQVTM, CDR2 ANQGSEA. The V segment lost 7 bases and the J segment 8 bases; nucleotides outside the gene matches: 8. The CDR3 reads CSAVGQGSGYTF. CDR3 bases: TGCAGCGCTGTCGGACAGGGGTCCGGCTACACCTTC.

The V and J genes are TRBV6-5 and TRBJ1-5; 9 bases are a match to TRBD1. Germline CDR1 is MNHEY and CDR2 is SVGAGI. The CDR3 contains 18 residues. V trimming: 2 bases; J trimming: 1 base; junction bases outside the gene matches: 9. The CDR3 nucleotides are TGTGCCAGCAGTTACGCCCTACAGGGGGCAGAGAGCAATCAGCCCCAGCATTTT. It codes for CASSYALQGAESNQPQHF.

A few counts support this clonotype. The chain couples TRBV10-3 to TRBJ2-3; tentative D call: TRBD1 (6 bases). The CDR3 length is 14 residues. The germline V and J ends were trimmed by 6 bases and 4 bases, with 14 bases remaining between them. The germline CDR1 and CDR2 sequences are ENHRY and SYGVKD. The CDR3: CAISFRGFSDTQYF. The CDR3 nucleotides read TGTGCCATCAGCTTCAGGGGTTTCTCAGATACGCAGTATTTT.

The chain carries TRBV12-3 or TRBV12-4 and TRBJ1-1; D gene unclear. The CDR3 contains 12 residues. V lost 4 bases and J lost 3, with 6 bases in between. CDR3 coding DNA: TGTGCCAGCAGTTGGGCGGACACTGAAGCTTTCTTT. It encodes CASSWADTEAFF.

This sequence joins TRBV29-1 and TRBJ1-1, with D possibly being TRBD1 (5 bases). Per the germline V gene, CDR1 is SQVTM and CDR2 is ANQGSEA. The CDR3 sequence is 15 residues long. Trimming left V 1 base short and J 0 bases short, with 12 bases between. CDR3 in amino acids: CSVEVRGRMNTEAFF. In nucleotides, the CDR3 is TGCAGCGTTGAAGTCCGGGGACGGATGAACACTGAAGCTTTCTTT.

The table lists this clonotype with a few counts. This sequence joins TRBV20-1 and TRBJ1-2; 8 positions agree with TRBD1. V lost 8 bases, J lost 1 base, and 6 bases stayed unmatched. In germline, CDR1 is DFQATT, CDR2 SNEGSKA (reference sequence). The CDR3 covers 13 residues. This CDR3 is CSLTGEYNYGYTF. In DNA, the CDR3 is TGCAGTTTGACAGGGGAATATAACTATGGCTACACCTTC.

The CDR3 reads CASSQERETASYEQYF. The CDR3 DNA reads TGTGCCAGCAGCCAAGAACGTGAGACAGCCTCCTACGAGCAGTACTTC. This sequence joins TRBV3-1 and TRBJ2-7, with D perhaps matching TRBD1 (5 bases). V lost 0 bases to trimming and J lost 0 bases, with 12 bases between them. Per germline, CDR1 LGHDT and CDR2 YNNKEL (reference sequence). CDR3 size: 16 residues.

V and J are TRBV5-4 and TRBJ2-1; 7 bases fit TRBD1. J was trimmed by 9 bases and V by 4 bases; bases with no gene match: 10. Germline CDR1 is SGHNT and CDR2 is YYREEE (reference sequence). The length of the CDR3 is 14 residues. This CDR3 reads CASSLSGQSGEQFF. The CDR3 bases are TGTGCCAGCAGCCTTTCGGGACAGTCGGGTGAGCAGTTCTTC.

V gene TRBV15 combines with J gene TRBJ1-4; 7 nucleotides align to TRBD1. The V gene's germline CDR1 is LNHNV and CDR2 YYDKDF (reference sequence). The CDR3 has 13 amino acids. J was trimmed by 7 bases and V by 7 bases; bases with no gene match: 6. This CDR3 is CATNPSGGEKLFF. CDR3 sequence (DNA): TGTGCCACCAACCCGTCAGGGGGTGAAAAACTGTTTTTT. Together with reference TRBV15 and TRBJ1-4, the CDR3 gives the full variable domain: DAMVIQNPRYQVTQFGKPVTLSCSQTLNHNVMYWYQQKSSQAPKLLFHYYDKDFNNEADTPDNFQSRRPNTSFCFLDIRSPGLGDTAMYLCATNPSGGEKLFFGSGTQLSVL.